This entry describes one T cell receptor (beta chain). Germline CDR1 MNHEY, CDR2 SVGAGI. Trimming shortened V by 4 bases and J by 8 bases, and 18 bases separated the two germline ends. The CDR3 totals 16 residues. This record comes from a study of somatic mutations in cytotoxic T cells in rheumatoid arthritis. The overall study: Flow sorting yielded some V beta antibody-stained T-cell populations at nearly 100% purity, among them V beta1+ cells sequenced for TCRB.

Data came from immunoSEQ multiplex PCR; TCRdb stores just in-frame clones and leaves some out. The table lists 3,000 or so clones, 80% to 90% of them singletons. CD4+ and CD8+ cells were isolated by positive magnetic bead selection, with purity checked by flow cytometry. The TCR originated in a woman aged 60-75 years with rheumatoid arthritis. The sample taken for sequencing was CD8+ T cells sorted from blood. The rearrangement links TRBV6-5 to TRBJ1-6, with D possibly being TRBD1 (5 bases). The CDR3 nucleotides are TGTGCCAGCAGTTCCCCCCAAGGGGCTAGGGATTCACCCCTCCACTTT. As protein: CASSSPQGARDSPLHF.